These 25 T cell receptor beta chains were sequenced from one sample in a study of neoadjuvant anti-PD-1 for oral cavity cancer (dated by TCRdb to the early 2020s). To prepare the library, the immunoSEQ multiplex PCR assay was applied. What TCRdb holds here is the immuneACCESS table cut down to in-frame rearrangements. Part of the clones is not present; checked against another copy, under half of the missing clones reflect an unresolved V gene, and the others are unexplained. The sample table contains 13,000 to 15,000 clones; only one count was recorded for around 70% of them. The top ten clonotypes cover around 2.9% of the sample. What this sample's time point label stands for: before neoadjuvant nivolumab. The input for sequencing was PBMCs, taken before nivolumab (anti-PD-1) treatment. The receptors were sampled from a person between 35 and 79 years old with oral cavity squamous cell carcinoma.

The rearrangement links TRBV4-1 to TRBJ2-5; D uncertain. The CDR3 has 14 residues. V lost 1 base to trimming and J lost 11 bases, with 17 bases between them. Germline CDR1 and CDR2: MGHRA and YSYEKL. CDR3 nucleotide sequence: TGCGCCAGCAGCCAAGTGGCCGGGTTTAAAACTCAGTACTTC. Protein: CASSQVAGFKTQYF.

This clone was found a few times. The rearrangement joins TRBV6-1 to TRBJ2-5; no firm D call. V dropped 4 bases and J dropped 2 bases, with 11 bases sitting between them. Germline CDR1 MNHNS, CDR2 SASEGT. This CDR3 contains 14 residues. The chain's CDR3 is CASSVGQSQETQYF. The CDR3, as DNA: TGTGCCAGCAGTGTTGGGCAGTCACAAGAGACCCAGTACTTC.

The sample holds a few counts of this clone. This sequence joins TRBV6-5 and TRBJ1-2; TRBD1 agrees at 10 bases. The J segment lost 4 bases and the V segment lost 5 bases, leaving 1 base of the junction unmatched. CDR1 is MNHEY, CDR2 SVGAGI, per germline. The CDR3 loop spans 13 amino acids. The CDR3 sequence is CASSRDRGYGYTF. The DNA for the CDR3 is TGTGCCAGCAGTCGGGACAGGGGCTATGGCTACACCTTC.

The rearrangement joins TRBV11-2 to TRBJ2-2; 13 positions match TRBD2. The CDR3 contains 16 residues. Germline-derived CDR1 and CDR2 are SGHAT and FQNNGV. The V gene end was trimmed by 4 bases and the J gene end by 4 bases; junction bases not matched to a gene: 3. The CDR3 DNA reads TGTGCCAGCAGCTACGGACTAGCGGGAGTCACCGGGGAGCTGTTTTTT. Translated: CASSYGLAGVTGELFF. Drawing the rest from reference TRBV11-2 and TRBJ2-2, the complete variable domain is EAGVAQSPRYKIIEKRQSVAFWCNPISGHATLYWYQQILGQGPKLLIQFQNNGVVDDSQLPKDRFSAERLKGVDSTLKIQPAKLEDSAVYLCASSYGLAGVTGELFFGEGSRLTVL.

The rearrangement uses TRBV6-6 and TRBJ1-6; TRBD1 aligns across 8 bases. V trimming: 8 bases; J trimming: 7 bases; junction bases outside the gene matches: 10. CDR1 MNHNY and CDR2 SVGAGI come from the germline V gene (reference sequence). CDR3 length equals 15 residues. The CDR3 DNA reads TGTGCCAGCTCGGACAGGGCGGCCGACAATTCACCCCTCCACTTT. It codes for CASSDRAADNSPLHF.

Here the CDR3 DNA reads TGTGCCAGCAGCCAAGATCAGCTAGCGGTGGACCTTCGGCAGTTCTTC. It codes for CASSQDQLAVDLRQFF. The gene calls are TRBV14 and TRBJ2-1; 7 bases fit TRBD2. V gave up 0 bases and J gave up 12 bases; unmatched junction bases: 14. The germline CDR1 and CDR2 sequences are SGHDN and FVKESK. This CDR3 comprises 16 residues. The variable domain in full, with the rest retrieved from reference TRBV14 and TRBJ2-1, is EAGVTQFPSHSVIEKGQTVTLRCDPISGHDNLYWYRRVMGKEIKFLLHFVKESKQDESGMPNNRFLAERTGGTYSTLKVQPAELEDSGVYFCASSQDQLAVDLRQFFGPGTRLTVL.

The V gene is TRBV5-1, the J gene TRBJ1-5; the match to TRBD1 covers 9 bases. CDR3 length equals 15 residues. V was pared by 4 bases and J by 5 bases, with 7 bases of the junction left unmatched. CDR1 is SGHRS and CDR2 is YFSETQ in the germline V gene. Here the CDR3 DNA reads TGCGCCAGCAGCCTAACAGGGGGCAGGGATCAGCCCCAGCATTTT. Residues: CASSLTGGRDQPQHF.

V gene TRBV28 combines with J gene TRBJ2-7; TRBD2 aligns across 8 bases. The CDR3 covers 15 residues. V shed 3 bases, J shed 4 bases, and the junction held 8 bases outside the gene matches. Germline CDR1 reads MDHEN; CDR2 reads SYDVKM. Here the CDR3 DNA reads TGTGCCAGCAGTTTGAGCACTAGCGGAGCGTACGAGCAGTACTTC. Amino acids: CASSLSTSGAYEQYF.

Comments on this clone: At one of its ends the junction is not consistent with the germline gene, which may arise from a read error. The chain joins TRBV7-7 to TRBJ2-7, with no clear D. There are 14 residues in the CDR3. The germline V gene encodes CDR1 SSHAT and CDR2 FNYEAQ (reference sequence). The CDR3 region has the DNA TGTGCTAGCAGCCGGAGTGGGGACTCCTACGAGCAGTACTTC. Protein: CASSRSGDSYEQYF.

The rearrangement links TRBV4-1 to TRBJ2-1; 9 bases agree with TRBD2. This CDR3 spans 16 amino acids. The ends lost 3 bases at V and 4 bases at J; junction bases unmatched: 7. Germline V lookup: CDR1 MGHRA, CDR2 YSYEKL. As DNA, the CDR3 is TGCGCCAGCAGCCAGGGACAGACTAGCGGATACAATGAGCAGTTCTTC. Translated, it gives CASSQGQTSGYNEQFF.

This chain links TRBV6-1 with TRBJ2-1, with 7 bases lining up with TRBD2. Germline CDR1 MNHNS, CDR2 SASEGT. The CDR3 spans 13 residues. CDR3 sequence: CVSSGFSYNEQFF. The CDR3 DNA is TGTGTCAGTAGCGGGTTCTCCTACAATGAGCAGTTCTTC.

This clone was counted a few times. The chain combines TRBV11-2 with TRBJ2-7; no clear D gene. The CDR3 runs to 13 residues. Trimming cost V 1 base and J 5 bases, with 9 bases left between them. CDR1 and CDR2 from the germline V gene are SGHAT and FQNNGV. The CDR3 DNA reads TGTGCCAGCAGCTTAGTTGCGTGGAACGAGCAGTACTTC. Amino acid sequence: CASSLVAWNEQYF.

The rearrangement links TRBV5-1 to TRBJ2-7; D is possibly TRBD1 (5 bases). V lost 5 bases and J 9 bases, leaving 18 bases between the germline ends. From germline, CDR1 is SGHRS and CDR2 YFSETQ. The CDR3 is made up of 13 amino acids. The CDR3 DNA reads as TGCGCCAGCAGTCCCACCGACAGATCCGGGCAGTACTTC. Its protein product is CASSPTDRSGQYF.

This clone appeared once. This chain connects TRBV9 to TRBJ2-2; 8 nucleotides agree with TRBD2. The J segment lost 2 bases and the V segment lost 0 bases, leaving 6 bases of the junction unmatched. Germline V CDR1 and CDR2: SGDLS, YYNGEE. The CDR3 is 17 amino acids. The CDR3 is CASSVGAGVLNTGELFF. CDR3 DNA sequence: TGTGCCAGCAGCGTAGGAGCGGGAGTTCTAAACACCGGGGAGCTGTTTTTT.

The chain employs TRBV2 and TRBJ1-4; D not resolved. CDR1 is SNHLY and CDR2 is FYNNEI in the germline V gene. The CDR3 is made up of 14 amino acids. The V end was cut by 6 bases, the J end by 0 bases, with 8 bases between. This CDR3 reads CASSRTATNEKLFF. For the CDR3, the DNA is TGTGCCAGCAGCCGGACCGCAACTAATGAAAAACTGTTTTTT.

The chain's CDR3 is CASSLVTGKNTGELFF. CDR3 DNA sequence: TGCGCCAGCAGCTTGGTTACAGGGAAGAACACCGGGGAGCTGTTTTTT. The rearrangement links TRBV5-1 to TRBJ2-2; tentative D call: TRBD1 (6 bases). Per germline, CDR1 SGHRS and CDR2 YFSETQ. The V end was cut by 0 bases, the J end by 1 base, with 10 bases between. This CDR3 has 16 amino acids. The whole variable domain, remainder taken from reference TRBV5-1 and TRBJ2-2, is KAGVTQTPRYLIKTRGQQVTLSCSPISGHRSVSWYQQTPGQGLQFLFEYFSETQRNKGNFPGRFSGRQFSNSRSEMNVSTLELGDSALYLCASSLVTGKNTGELFFGEGSRLTVL.

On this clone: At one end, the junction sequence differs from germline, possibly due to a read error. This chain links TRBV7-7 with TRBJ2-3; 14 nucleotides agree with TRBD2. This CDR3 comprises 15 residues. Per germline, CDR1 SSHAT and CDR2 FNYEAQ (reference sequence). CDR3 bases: TGTGCTAGCAGCCCCGGGACTAGCGGGGGAGATACGCAGTATTTT. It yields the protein CASSPGTSGGDTQYF.

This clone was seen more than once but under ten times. CDR3 nucleotides: TGCGCCAGCAGTACACAGGGTGGGGATTACGAGCAGTACTTC. Translation gives CASSTQGGDYEQYF. The genes are TRBV5-1 and TRBJ2-7, with TRBD1 as a possible D gene (6 bases). Germline V gene lookup returns CDR1 SGHRS and CDR2 YFSETQ. CDR3 size: 14 residues. The V gene lost 5 bases and the J gene lost 4 bases, with 16 bases spanning the gap.

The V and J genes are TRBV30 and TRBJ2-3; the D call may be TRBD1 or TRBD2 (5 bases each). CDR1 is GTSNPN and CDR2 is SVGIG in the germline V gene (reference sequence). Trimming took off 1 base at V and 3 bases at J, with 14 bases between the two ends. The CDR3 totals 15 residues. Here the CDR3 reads CAWSGDLLRTDTQYF. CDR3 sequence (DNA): TGTGCCTGGAGTGGGGACCTCTTGAGGACAGATACGCAGTATTTT.

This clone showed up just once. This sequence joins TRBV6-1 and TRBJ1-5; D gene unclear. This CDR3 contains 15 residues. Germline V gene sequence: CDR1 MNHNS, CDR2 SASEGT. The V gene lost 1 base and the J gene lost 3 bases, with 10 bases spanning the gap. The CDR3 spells CASSEDWGYNQPQHF. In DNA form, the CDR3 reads TGTGCCAGCAGTGAAGACTGGGGATACAATCAGCCCCAGCATTTT.

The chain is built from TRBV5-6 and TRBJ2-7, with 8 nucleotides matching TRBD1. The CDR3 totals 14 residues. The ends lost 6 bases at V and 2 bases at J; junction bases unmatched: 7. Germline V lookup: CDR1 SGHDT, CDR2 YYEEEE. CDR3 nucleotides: TGTGCCAGCAACCTGGACAGGGCGCCCTACGAGCAGTACTTC. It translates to CASNLDRAPYEQYF.

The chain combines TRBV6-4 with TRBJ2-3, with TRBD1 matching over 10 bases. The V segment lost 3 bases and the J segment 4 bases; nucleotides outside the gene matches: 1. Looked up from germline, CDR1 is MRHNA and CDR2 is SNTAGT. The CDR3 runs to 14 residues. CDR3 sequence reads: CASSETGGPDTQYF. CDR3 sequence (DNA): TGTGCCAGCAGTGAGACAGGGGGCCCAGATACGCAGTATTTT.

CDR3 protein: CASIAGARNTEAFF. CDR3 DNA sequence: TGTGCCAGCATCGCAGGGGCAAGAAACACTGAAGCTTTCTTT. This chain joins TRBV7-9 and TRBJ1-1, with a tentative D call TRBD1 (6 bases). Germline CDR1 is SEHNR and CDR2 is FQNEAQ (reference sequence). This CDR3 has 14 residues. Between the trimmed V and J ends, which lost 7 bases and 2 bases, there was a span of 14 bases.

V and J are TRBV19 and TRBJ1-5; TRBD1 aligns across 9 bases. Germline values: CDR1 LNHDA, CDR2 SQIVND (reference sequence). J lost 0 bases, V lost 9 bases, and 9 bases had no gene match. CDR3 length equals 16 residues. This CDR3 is CASNRDREYSNQPQHF. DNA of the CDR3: TGTGCCAGCAACAGGGACAGGGAGTATAGCAATCAGCCCCAGCATTTT.

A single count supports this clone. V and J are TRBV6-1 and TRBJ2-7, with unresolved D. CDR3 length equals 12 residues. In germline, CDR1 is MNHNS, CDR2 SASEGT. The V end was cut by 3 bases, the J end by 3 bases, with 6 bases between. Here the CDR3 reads CASSDINYEQYF. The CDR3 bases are TGTGCCAGCAGTGATATAAACTACGAGCAGTACTTC.